The source of this TCR beta chain is a study of blood T cell repertoires in COVID-19. Turning to the study itself: T cells, B-cell-depleted T cells, or PBMCs provided the cDNA or gDNA that served as material.

This clone was detected a few times. CDR3 length equals 13 residues. Per the germline V gene, CDR1 is MGHRA and CDR2 is YSYEKL. V was cut by 4 bases and J by 13 bases, with 14 bases left in between. Per the study methods: Estimates of nucleated cell counts were drawn from the amplification of reference gene primers. Generated by immunoSEQ multiplex PCR, the TCRdb table keeps only in-frame clones and is missing some. That table is the source of V, J and clone size, and D and trimming were worked out from the DNA. The sample consists of about 15,000 clones, 80% of them appearing once. This clonotype originated in a human donor in a cohort sampled during active COVID-19. V gene TRBV4-1 combines with J gene TRBJ1-6; the D gene is possibly TRBD1 (5 bases). The specimen sequenced was peripheral blood. CDR3 nucleotides: TGCGCCAGCAGCCCGCGGGGGTTTTGGCCCCTCCACTTT. Protein sequence: CASSPRGFWPLHF.